This record looks at one T cell receptor (beta chain) sequence and its context. Sequencing was performed with immunoSEQ multiplex PCR; in TCRdb, only in-frame clones are kept and a portion is missing. The sample consists of about 21,000 clones, approximately 86% of them appearing once. The data are from a study of T cell changes during pregnancy in multiple sclerosis. V was cut by 1 base and J by 0 bases, with 16 bases left in between. This CDR3 region has 17 residues. CDR1 and CDR2 (germline): SGHDT, YYEEEE. The starting material was CD8+ T cells from peripheral blood mononuclear cells, obtained after pregnancy. The source is a female donor in good health, enrolled as a control in a pregnancy study. The rearrangement uses TRBV5-6 and TRBJ2-5; TRBD2 is a possible D gene (7 bases). In DNA, the CDR3 is TGTGCCAGCAGCTTGAGGGGGGGACACCCGTACCAAGAGACCCAGTACTTC. It yields the protein CASSLRGGHPYQETQYF.